The T cell receptor beta chain under discussion was sequenced for a study of post-analysis software for immune sequencing data. For the study at large: Disease trajectories encompassed relapsing-remitting, secondary progressive and progressive-relapsing multiple sclerosis.

Whole-study findings and limits: Co-batched samples clustered tightly together by F measure. Patients had higher frequencies than controls of five or six TRBV segments, including TRBV5-6, TRBV5-1 and TRBV20-1.

This CDR3 is 16 amino acids long. With 3 bases clipped from V and 2 bases from J, the junction kept 9 bases outside the gene matches. The germline gives CDR1 SGHVS, CDR2 FNYEAQ. A remark on this clonotype: Its antigen is still unknown.

Carried by the TCR beta cDNA libraries were unique molecular identifiers. From approximately 0.95 to 9.8 million T cells, a few hundred thousand cDNA molecules were obtained. TCRdb ran MiXCR on the PCR reads and lists one entry per CDR3 protein. This sample yields some 800,000 distinct CDR3 sequences, of which about 43% are seen a single time; 4% to 5% belongs to the top ten. The sample taken for sequencing was blood. The source is a girl under 18 with multiple sclerosis. The chain carries TRBV7-6 and TRBJ2-7; 8 nucleotides agree with TRBD2. The CDR3 is CASSLASGSTTYEQYF. The CDR3 nucleotides read TGTGCCAGCAGCTTGGCTAGCGGGTCTACCACCTACGAGCAGTACTTC.